The 9 T cell receptor beta chains in this list originate from one sample, sequenced in a study of identical twins. MiXCR, applied by TCRdb to the 5' RACE reads, yields one record per CDR3 protein. The table lists some 440,000 distinct CDR3 sequences, less than 25% of them singletons. This same sample was also taken into another study, of T cells expressing NK-cell markers.

The sequenced sample consisted of CD4+ T cells sorted from blood. Receptor source: a woman between 18 and 30 years old in good health.

This clonotype was observed a handful of times. The chain recombines TRBV7-2 with TRBJ2-1, with D tentatively TRBD1 (6 bases). Between the trimmed V and J ends, which lost 5 bases and 8 bases, there was a span of 22 bases. This CDR3 has 16 residues. CDR1 is SGHTA, CDR2 FQGNSA, per germline. CDR3 sequence (DNA): TGTGCCAGCAGCCTACAGGGAGTACAACTGGGGTATGAGCAGTTCTTC. Protein: CASSLQGVQLGYEQFF.

This clonotype appeared a few times. The V and J genes are TRBV19 and TRBJ1-5, with D perhaps matching TRBD1 (6 bases). V lost 7 bases to trimming and J lost 4 bases, with 23 bases between them. Germline values: CDR1 LNHDA, CDR2 SQIVND (reference sequence). CDR3 size: 17 residues. The CDR3 region is CASTRMVLRGNNQPQHF. As DNA, the CDR3 is TGTGCCAGTACCCGTATGGTGCTCAGGGGTAATAATCAGCCCCAGCATTTT.

The chain couples TRBV5-6 to TRBJ2-7; possible D gene TRBD2, 6 bases. CDR1 is SGHDT and CDR2 is YYEEEE in the germline V gene. V was shortened by 4 bases and J by 9 bases, with 14 bases between the two germline ends. CDR3 length: 12 amino acids. The CDR3 nucleotides read TGTGCCAGCAGCGTGAAAGGAGGGCTGCAGTACTTC. Translated: CASSVKGGLQYF.

The chain has TRBV5-1 and TRBJ1-4; D remains unclear. Trimming removed 0 bases at V and 7 bases at J, with 10 bases between. CDR1 and CDR2 from the germline V gene are SGHRS and YFSETQ. The CDR3 length is 14 residues. The CDR3 sequence: CASSLAGISEKLFF. In DNA, the CDR3 is TGCGCCAGCAGCTTGGCCGGGATCAGTGAAAAACTGTTTTTT.

This rearrangement joins TRBV18 to TRBJ1-1, with TRBD1 as a possible D gene (5 bases). The germline CDR1 and CDR2 sequences are KGHSH and LQKENI. CDR3 length: 17 amino acids. The V gene lost 2 bases and the J gene lost 2 bases, with 18 bases spanning the gap. The chain's CDR3 is CASSPTRAGAANTEAFF. The CDR3 nucleotides are TGTGCCAGCTCACCAACCAGGGCCGGGGCGGCAAACACTGAAGCTTTCTTT.

The chain carries TRBV15 and TRBJ2-3; 9 positions match TRBD2. CDR1 is LNHNV, CDR2 YYDKDF, per germline (reference sequence). This CDR3 contains 17 residues. Trimming cost V 4 bases and J 7 bases; bases outside gene matches: 15. The CDR3 region is CATSINSGGTSRNTQYF. The CDR3, as DNA: TGTGCCACCAGCATCAATAGCGGGGGCACCAGCAGGAATACGCAGTATTTT.

V usage is TRBV6-6 and J usage is TRBJ1-2, with D tentatively TRBD1 (5 bases). Trimming took off 7 bases at V and 8 bases at J, with 17 bases between the two ends. CDR3 length: 13 amino acids. Looked up from germline, CDR1 is MNHNY and CDR2 is SVGAGI (reference sequence). This chain's CDR3 is CASTTGTAQGYTF. CDR3 bases: TGTGCCAGCACCACGGGGACCGCTCAAGGCTACACCTTC.

The rearrangement links TRBV12-3 or TRBV12-4 to TRBJ2-7, with D maybe TRBD2 (6 bases). V dropped 6 bases and J dropped 2 bases, with 14 bases sitting between them. The CDR3 has 14 residues. The CDR3 protein is CASSATRIPYEQYF. The DNA for the CDR3 is TGTGCCAGCAGCGCGACTAGAATCCCCTACGAGCAGTACTTC.

This clonotype showed up just a few times. The V and J genes are TRBV20-1 and TRBJ2-1; D is possibly TRBD2 (5 bases). Looked up from germline, CDR1 is DFQATT and CDR2 is SNEGSKA (reference sequence). V lost 5 bases to trimming and J lost 3 bases, with 17 bases between them. The CDR3 is made up of 15 amino acids. In nucleotides, the CDR3 is TGCAGTGCTCCTAATGAAGAGCGGTTCTACAATGAGCAGTTCTTC. Translating gives CSAPNEERFYNEQFF.